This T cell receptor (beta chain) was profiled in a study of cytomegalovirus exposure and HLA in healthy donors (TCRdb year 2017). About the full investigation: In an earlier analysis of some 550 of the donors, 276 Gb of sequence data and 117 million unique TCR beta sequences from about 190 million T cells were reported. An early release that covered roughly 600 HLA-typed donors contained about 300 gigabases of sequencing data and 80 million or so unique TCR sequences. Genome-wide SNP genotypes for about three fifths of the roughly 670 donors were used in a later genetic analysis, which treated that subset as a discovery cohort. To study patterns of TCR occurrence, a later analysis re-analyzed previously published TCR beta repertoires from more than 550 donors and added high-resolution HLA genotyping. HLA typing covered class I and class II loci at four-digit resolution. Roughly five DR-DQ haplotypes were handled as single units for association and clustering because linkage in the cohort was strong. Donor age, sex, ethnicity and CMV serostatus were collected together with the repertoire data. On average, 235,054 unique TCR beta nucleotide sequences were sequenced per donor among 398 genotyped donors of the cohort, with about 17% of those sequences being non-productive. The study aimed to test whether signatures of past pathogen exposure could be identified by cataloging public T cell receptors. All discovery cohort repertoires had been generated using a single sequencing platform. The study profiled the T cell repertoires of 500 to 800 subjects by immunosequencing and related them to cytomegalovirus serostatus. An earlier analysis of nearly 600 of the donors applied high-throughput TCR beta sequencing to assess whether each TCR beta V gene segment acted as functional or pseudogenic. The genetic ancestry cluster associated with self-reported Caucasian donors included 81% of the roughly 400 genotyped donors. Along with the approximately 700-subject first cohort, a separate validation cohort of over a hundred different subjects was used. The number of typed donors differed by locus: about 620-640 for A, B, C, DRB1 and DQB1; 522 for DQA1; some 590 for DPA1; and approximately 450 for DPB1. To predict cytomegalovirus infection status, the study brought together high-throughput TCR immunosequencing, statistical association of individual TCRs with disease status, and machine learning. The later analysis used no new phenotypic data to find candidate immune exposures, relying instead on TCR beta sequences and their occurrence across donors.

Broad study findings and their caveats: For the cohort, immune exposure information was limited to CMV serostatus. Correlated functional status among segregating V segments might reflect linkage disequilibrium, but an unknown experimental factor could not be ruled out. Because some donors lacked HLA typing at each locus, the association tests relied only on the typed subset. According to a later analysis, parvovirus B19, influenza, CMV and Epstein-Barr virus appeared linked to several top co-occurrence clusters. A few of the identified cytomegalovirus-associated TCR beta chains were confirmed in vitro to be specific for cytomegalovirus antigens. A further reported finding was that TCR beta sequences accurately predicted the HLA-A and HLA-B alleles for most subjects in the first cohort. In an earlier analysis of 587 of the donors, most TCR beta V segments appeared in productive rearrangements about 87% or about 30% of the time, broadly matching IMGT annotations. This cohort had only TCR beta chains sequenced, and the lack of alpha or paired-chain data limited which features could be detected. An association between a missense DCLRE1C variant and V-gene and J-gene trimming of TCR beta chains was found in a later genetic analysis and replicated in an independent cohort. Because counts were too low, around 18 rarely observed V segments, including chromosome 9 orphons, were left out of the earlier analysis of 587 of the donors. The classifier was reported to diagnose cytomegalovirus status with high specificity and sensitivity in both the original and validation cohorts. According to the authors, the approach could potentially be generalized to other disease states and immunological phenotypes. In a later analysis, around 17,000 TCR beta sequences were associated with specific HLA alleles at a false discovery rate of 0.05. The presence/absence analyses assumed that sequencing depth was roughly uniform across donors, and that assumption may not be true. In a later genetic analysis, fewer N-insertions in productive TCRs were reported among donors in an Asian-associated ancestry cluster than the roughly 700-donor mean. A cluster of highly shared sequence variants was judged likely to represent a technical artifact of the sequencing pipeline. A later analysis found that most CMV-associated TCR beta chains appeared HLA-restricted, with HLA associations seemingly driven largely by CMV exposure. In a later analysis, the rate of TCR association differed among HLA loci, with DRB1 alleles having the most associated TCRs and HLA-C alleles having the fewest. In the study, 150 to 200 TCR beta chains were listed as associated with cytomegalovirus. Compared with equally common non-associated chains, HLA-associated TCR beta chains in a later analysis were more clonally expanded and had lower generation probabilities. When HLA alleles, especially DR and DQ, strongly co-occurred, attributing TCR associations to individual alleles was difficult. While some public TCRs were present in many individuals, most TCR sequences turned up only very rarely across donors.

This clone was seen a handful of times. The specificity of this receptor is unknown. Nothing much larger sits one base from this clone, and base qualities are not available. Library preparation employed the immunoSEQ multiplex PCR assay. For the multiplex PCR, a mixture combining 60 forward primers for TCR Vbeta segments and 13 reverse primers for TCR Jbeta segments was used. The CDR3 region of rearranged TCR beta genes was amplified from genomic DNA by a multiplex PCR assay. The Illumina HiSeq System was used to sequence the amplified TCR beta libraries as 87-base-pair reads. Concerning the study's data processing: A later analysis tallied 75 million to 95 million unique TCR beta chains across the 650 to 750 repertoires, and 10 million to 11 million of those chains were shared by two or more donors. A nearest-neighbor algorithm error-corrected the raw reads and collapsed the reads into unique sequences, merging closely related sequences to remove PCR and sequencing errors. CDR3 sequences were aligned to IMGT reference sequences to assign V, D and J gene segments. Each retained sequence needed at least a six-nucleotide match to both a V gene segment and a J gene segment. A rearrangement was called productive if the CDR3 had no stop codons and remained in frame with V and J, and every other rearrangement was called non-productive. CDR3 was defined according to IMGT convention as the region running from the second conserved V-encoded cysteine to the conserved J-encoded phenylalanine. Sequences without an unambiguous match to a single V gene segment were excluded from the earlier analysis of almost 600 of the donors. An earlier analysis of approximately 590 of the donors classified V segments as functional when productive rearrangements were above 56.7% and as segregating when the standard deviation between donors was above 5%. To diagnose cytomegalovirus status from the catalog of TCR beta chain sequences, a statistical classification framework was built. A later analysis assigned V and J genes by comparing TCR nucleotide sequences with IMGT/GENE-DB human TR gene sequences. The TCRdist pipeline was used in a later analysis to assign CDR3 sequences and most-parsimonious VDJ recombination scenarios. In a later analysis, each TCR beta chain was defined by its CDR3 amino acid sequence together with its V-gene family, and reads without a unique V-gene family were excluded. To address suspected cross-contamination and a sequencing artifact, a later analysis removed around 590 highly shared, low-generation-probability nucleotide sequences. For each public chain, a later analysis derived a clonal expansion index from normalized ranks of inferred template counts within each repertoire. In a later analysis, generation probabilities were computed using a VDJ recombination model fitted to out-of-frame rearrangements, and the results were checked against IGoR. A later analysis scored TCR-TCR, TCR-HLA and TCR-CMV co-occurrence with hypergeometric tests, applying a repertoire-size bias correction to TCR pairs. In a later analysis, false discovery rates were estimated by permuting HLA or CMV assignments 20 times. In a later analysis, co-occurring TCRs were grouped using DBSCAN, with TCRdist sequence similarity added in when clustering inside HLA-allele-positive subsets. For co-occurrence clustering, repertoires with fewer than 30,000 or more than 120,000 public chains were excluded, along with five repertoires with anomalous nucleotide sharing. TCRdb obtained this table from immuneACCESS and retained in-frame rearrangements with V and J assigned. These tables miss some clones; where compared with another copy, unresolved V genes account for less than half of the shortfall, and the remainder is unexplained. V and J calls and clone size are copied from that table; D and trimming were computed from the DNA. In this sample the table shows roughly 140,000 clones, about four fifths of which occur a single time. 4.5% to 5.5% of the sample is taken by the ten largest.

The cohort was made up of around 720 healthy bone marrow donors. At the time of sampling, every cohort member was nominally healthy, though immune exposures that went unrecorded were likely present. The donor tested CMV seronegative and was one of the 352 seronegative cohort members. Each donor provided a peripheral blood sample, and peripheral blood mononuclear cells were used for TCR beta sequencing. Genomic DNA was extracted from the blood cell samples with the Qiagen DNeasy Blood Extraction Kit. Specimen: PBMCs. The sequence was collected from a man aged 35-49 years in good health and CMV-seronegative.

The DNA is TGTGCCAGCAGCGCCGTATTGCTAGGCTATGGCTACACCTTC. This translates into CASSAVLLGYGYTF. The chain is assembled from TRBV6-6 and TRBJ1-2; too little of a D gene remains to name it. V is pared back by 6 bases and J by 4 bases, with 15 bases lying between the germline termini. The CDR3 covers 14 residues, taking in both the cysteine and the phenylalanine. Just the 42-base CDR3 DNA is kept, in frame starting at base 1. CDR1 MNHNY and CDR2 SVGAGI were looked up in the germline V gene (reference sequence).